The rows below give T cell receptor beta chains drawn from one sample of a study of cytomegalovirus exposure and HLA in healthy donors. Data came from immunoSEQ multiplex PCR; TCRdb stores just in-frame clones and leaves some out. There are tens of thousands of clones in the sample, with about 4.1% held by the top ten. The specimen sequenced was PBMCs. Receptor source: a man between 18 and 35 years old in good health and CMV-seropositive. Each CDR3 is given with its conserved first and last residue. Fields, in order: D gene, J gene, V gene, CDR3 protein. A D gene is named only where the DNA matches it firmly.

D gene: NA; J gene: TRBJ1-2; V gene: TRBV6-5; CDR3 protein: CASSPPGHYYGYTF
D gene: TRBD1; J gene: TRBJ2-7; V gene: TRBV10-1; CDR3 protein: CASSEPSDRGKQYF
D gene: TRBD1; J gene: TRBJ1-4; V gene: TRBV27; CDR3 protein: CASSLLQGGEKLFF
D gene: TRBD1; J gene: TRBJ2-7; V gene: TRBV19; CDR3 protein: CASSIRFPSGRGTYEQYF
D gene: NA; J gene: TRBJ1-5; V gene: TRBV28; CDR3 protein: CASSSTEVNQPQHF
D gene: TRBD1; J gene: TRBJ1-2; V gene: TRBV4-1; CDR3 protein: CASSQDDRGGNYGYTF
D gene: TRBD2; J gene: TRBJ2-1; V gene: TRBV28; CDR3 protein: CASASSGGSYNEQFF
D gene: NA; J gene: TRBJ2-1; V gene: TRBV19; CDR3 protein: CASSILGGADEQFF
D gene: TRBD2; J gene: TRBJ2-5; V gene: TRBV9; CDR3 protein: CASSRSGGQETQYF
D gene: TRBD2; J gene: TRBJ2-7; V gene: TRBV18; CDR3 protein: CASSPGLAGGAYEQYF
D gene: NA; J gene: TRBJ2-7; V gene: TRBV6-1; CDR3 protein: CASSEAEAAEQYF
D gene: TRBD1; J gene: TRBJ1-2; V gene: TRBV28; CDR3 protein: CASSSGTGGLGYTF
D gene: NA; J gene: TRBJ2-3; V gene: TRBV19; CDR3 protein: CASRGITDTQYF
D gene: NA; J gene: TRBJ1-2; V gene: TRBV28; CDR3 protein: CASSLRSGNYGYTF
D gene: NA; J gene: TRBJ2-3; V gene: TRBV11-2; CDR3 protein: CASSLYRGGGDTQYF
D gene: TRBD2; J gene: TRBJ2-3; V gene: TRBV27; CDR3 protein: CASSLGLAGGRGDTQYF
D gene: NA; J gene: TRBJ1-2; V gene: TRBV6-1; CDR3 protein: CASSPKPEWGYTF
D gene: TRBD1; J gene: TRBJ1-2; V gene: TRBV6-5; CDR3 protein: CASSSLDRGYGYTF
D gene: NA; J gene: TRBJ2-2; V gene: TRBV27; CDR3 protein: CASSYFPGNSGELFF
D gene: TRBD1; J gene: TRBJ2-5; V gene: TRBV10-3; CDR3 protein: CAITPGTGTTQETQYF